These 20 T cell receptor beta chains were all obtained from the same sample, sequenced in a study of T cells in Graves' hyperthyroidism and ophthalmopathy. Amplification of TCR beta CDR3 regions was performed using RNA transcripts as template. RT-PCR in the first round (using the HTBI primer set) targeted the TCR CDR3. TCRdb used MiXCR to reprocess the multiplex PCR reads, holding one entry per CDR3 protein. This sample has around 240,000 distinct CDR3 sequences; roughly 15% occur once, and the top ten carry less than 35%. Specimen: blood. The receptor source for this set is a woman aged 18-29 years with Graves' ophthalmopathy.

This clonotype appeared many times. As DNA, the CDR3 is TGTGCCAGCAGCTTCGACAGGGGGGTCAATGAGCAGTTCTTC. As protein: CASSFDRGVNEQFF. The chain is built from TRBV7-2 and TRBJ2-1; 9 bases are a match to TRBD1. Germline V gives CDR1 SGHTA, CDR2 FQGNSA. This CDR3 is built from 14 residues. V was pared by 3 bases and J by 6 bases, with 3 bases of the junction left unmatched.

This clonotype was seen repeatedly, ten times or more. The V and J genes are TRBV7-8 and TRBJ1-5; 7 bases are a match to TRBD1. Trimming at V came to 1 base and at J to 1 base, leaving 1 base not matched to a gene. The V gene's germline CDR1 is SGHVS and CDR2 FQNEAQ. The CDR3 loop spans 15 amino acids. CDR3 in DNA: TGTGCCAGCAGCTTAGAAGGGGGCAGCAATCAGCCCCAGCATTTT. Protein: CASSLEGGSNQPQHF.

This clonotype has at least ten counts. This may be a read error, as it is one base from a much larger clone. The chain couples TRBV11-2 to TRBJ2-7; D remains ambiguous. This CDR3 has 13 amino acids. The germline CDR1 and CDR2 sequences are SGHAT and FQNNGV. The CDR3 region is CASSPLRWYEQCF. Written as DNA, the CDR3 is TGTGCCAGCAGTCCATTAAGGTGGTACGAGCAGTGCTTC.

V is TRBV20-1 and J is TRBJ2-1; 11 positions agree with TRBD2. This CDR3 region has 14 residues. V trimming: 4 bases; J trimming: 8 bases; junction bases outside the gene matches: 7. Per the germline V gene, CDR1 is DFQATT and CDR2 is SNEGSKA (reference sequence). CDR3: CSATSSGRRHEQFF. The CDR3 nucleotides read TGCAGTGCTACTTCTAGCGGGAGGAGGCATGAGCAGTTCTTC.

This clonotype was recorded a few times. The chain combines TRBV10-3 with TRBJ1-6; D not resolved. The V end lost 3 bases, the J end lost 4 bases, and 13 bases lay between the germline ends. This CDR3 has 16 residues. CDR1 ENHRY and CDR2 SYGVKD come from the germline V gene. CDR3 in amino acids: CAISDPLHGYNSPLHF. Here the CDR3 DNA reads TGTGCCATCAGTGATCCTCTCCACGGATATAATTCACCCCTCCACTTT.

J is TRBJ2-1 and V is TRBV3-1; no clear D gene. The V gene lost 3 bases and the J gene lost 6 bases, with 12 bases spanning the gap. Per the germline V gene, CDR1 is LGHDT and CDR2 is YNNKEL (reference sequence). This CDR3 region has 14 residues. The CDR3 protein is CASSQGRKGNEQFF. For the CDR3, the DNA is TGTGCCAGCAGCCAGGGCCGCAAAGGCAATGAGCAGTTCTTC.

This clonotype was seen repeatedly, ten times or more. The rearrangement uses TRBV6-5 and TRBJ2-3; D may match TRBD1 or TRBD2 (5 bases each). V was shortened by 2 bases and J by 2 bases, with 20 bases between the two germline ends. Germline CDR1 is MNHEY and CDR2 is SVGAGI. There are 18 residues in the CDR3. CDR3 nucleotide sequence: TGTGCCAGCAGTTACACGACCCGTCGGGGACGGCTCACAGATACGCAGTATTTT. This translates into CASSYTTRRGRLTDTQYF.

This clonotype was counted ten times or more. This sequence joins TRBV10-3 and TRBJ2-1, with D possibly matching TRBD1 (5 bases). There are 14 residues in the CDR3. The V gene lost 4 bases and the J gene lost 4 bases, with 11 bases spanning the gap. Per germline, CDR1 ENHRY and CDR2 SYGVKD. CDR3 residues: CAISGQLMYNEQFF. CDR3 in DNA: TGTGCCATCAGTGGACAGTTGATGTACAATGAGCAGTTCTTC.

Ten or more counts support this clonotype. The genes are TRBV7-2 and TRBJ2-7; a possible D gene is TRBD1 (6 bases). The CDR3 runs to 15 residues. Germline V CDR1 and CDR2: SGHTA, FQGNSA. V was shortened by 1 base and J by 3 bases, with 13 bases between the two germline ends. This chain's CDR3 is CASSLGPTGDYEQYF. Written as DNA, the CDR3 is TGTGCCAGCAGCTTAGGCCCGACAGGCGACTACGAGCAGTACTTC.

Many counts were recorded for this clonotype. The chain couples TRBV6-1 to TRBJ2-7; D is perhaps TRBD2 (6 bases). V was shortened by 5 bases and J by 3 bases, with 14 bases between the two germline ends. CDR1 and CDR2 (germline): MNHNS, SASEGT. This CDR3 region has 14 residues. The CDR3 sequence: CASSYAGLYYEQYF. CDR3 coding DNA: TGTGCCAGCAGTTACGCGGGACTCTACTACGAGCAGTACTTC.

This clonotype was counted at least ten times. The gene calls are TRBV3-1 and TRBJ1-4, with TRBD1 identical over 7 bases. This CDR3 comprises 15 residues. CDR1 and CDR2 (germline): LGHDT, YNNKEL (reference sequence). The J segment lost 7 bases and the V segment lost 4 bases, leaving 9 bases of the junction unmatched. CDR3 amino acids: CASSLRQGLSEKLFF. For the CDR3, the DNA is TGTGCCAGCAGCCTGAGACAGGGATTAAGTGAAAAACTGTTTTTT. The whole variable domain, remainder taken from reference TRBV3-1 and TRBJ1-4, is DTAVSQTPKYLVTQMGNDKSIKCEQNLGHDTMYWYKQDSKKFLKIMFSYNNKELIINETVPNRFSPKSPDKAHLNLHINSLELGDSAVYFCASSLRQGLSEKLFFGSGTQLSVL.

This clonotype has a count of ten or more. The chain's CDR3 is CASSYLWPSGRDNEQFF. Here the CDR3 DNA reads TGTGCCAGCAGTTATTTGTGGCCTAGCGGGAGGGACAATGAGCAGTTCTTC. The rearrangement joins TRBV6-5 to TRBJ2-1; 12 nucleotides line up with TRBD2. V lost 3 bases to trimming and J lost 5 bases; unmatched junction nucleotides: 8. The germline CDR1 and CDR2 sequences are MNHEY and SVGAGI. CDR3 length equals 17 residues.

This clonotype was observed many times. The chain has TRBV3-1 and TRBJ1-4; TRBD1 is a possible D gene (5 bases). The length of the CDR3 is 14 residues. V lost 4 bases to trimming and J lost 0 bases, with 6 bases between them. Per the germline V gene, CDR1 is LGHDT and CDR2 is YNNKEL (reference sequence). The CDR3 region is CASSRQSTNEKLFF. In DNA form, the CDR3 reads TGTGCCAGCAGCCGACAGTCAACTAATGAAAAACTGTTTTTT.

This clonotype has only a few counts. The chain has TRBV19 and TRBJ2-1, with 10 bases lining up with TRBD1. Germline V gene data show CDR1 as LNHDA and CDR2 as SQIVND (reference sequence). J lost 8 bases, V lost 3 bases, and 4 bases had no gene match. This CDR3 is 14 amino acids long. DNA for the CDR3: TGTGCCAGTAGTATGGGACAGGGGATCTATGAGCAGTTCTTC. It yields the protein CASSMGQGIYEQFF.

The CDR3 nucleotides read TGTGCCAGCAGTTGGGACGCCCAGGAGCAGTACTTC. This translates into CASSWDAQEQYF. V is TRBV27 and J is TRBJ2-7; D is possibly TRBD1 or TRBD2 (5 bases each). This CDR3 has 12 residues. Germline values: CDR1 MNHEY, CDR2 SMNVEV (reference sequence). The germline V and J ends were trimmed by 4 bases and 7 bases, with 11 bases remaining between them.

The table lists this clonotype with many counts. The genes are TRBV5-1 and TRBJ2-7, with D perhaps matching TRBD1 or TRBD2 (5 bases each). The CDR3 covers 14 residues. Per the germline V gene, CDR1 is SGHRS and CDR2 is YFSETQ. V lost 3 bases and J 0 bases, leaving 10 bases between the germline ends. This CDR3 reads CASSWDAYSYEQYF. The CDR3 DNA reads TGCGCCAGCAGCTGGGACGCCTACTCCTACGAGCAGTACTTC.

V and J are TRBV20-1 and TRBJ2-7; 9 positions match TRBD1. This CDR3 comprises 14 residues. J gave up 9 bases and V 6 bases, and 15 bases lay outside the gene matches. Germline CDR1 DFQATT, CDR2 SNEGSKA (reference sequence). The CDR3 spells CSARRGQGHGGQYF. CDR3 nucleotide sequence: TGCAGTGCCCGCCGGGGACAGGGACACGGTGGGCAGTACTTC.

The chain employs TRBV6-2 or TRBV6-3 and TRBJ2-1; 15 nucleotides align to TRBD2. J was trimmed by 8 bases and V by 2 bases; bases with no gene match: 1. This CDR3 spans 15 amino acids. Looked up from germline, CDR1 is MNHEY and CDR2 is SVGEGT. The DNA of the CDR3 is TGTGCCAGCAGTTACGGGACTAGCGGGAGGTATGAGCAGTTCTTC. It is translated as CASSYGTSGRYEQFF.

At least ten counts were recorded for this clonotype. The rearrangement uses TRBV5-5 and TRBJ2-5; D may correspond to TRBD1 or TRBD2 (5 bases each). Between the trimmed V and J ends, which lost 1 base and 7 bases, there was a span of 14 bases. CDR3 length: 14 amino acids. The germline V gene encodes CDR1 SGHKS and CDR2 YYEKEE (reference sequence). Written as DNA, the CDR3 is TGTGCCAGCAGCTTGATCGGGGCCCAGGGGACCCAGTACTTC. This gives the protein CASSLIGAQGTQYF.

The chain carries TRBV18 and TRBJ2-1; TRBD1 agrees at 8 bases. CDR1 and CDR2 from the germline V gene are KGHSH and LQKENI. V trimming: 4 bases; J trimming: 2 bases; junction bases outside the gene matches: 13. The CDR3 spans 18 residues. CDR3 sequence (DNA): TGTGCCAGCTCACAGTACCAGCAGGGGGCTAGCACCTACAATGAGCAGTTCTTC. Its translation is CASSQYQQGASTYNEQFF.